The T cell receptor beta chain under discussion was sequenced for a study of shared clonotypes between healthy human individuals (dated by TCRdb to the early 2020s). As for the study more broadly: A couple of women and a few men aged 18 to 49 years were included in the cohort. Different laboratories and diverse techniques were used to prepare libraries and sequence TCR repertoires, to increase sequencing depth and limit assay-specific biases. Leukapheresis yielded between about 0.94 and 9.5 billion PBMCs per donor. Blood TCR repertoires of 5 or 6 healthy adults were deeply sequenced to estimate repertoire size and the extent of clonotype sharing between individuals. For each donor, CD4 naive and CD4 memory were each given three plates, CD8 naive was given two plates, and CD8 memory was given one plate. Here is what the overall study found, with its caveats: Approximately 5% of naive CD4, 3.5% of naive CD8, roughly 2.4% of memory CD4, and 0.35% to 0.5% of memory CD8 clonotypes were shared across a few donors. Larger estimated clonotype richness was generally found for naive subsets than for memory subsets. Because the study included a small number of donors, the genetic and exposure-history diversity represented was limited. Rarefaction of sorted-subset datasets indicated incomplete sequencing despite the large sequencing depth. Sampling was restricted to blood, and TCR repertoires in tissues likely differ from the TCR repertoires found in blood. Based on pairwise subsampling, the degree of clonotype sharing among donors was expected to be affected by sequencing depth. Compared with non-shared clonotypes, clonotypes shared by all four sorted-subset donors had higher generation probabilities.

Using the deep immunoSEQ assay, TCR CDR3 regions were amplified from genomic DNA by multiplex PCR. Extracted genomic DNA from each cell subset was spread evenly across all wells of several immunoSEQ 96-well plates, with each plate serving as a replicate. For sorted subsets, about 0.2 ug genomic DNA, equal to some 28,000 T cell genomes, was loaded into each replicate PCR. The purified libraries were quantified using a Qubit 3.0 fluorometer, sized with a Bioanalyzer 2100, and then quantified again using the KAPA Library Quantification kit. Every immunoSEQ 96-well plate was sequenced on a dedicated single-read 150-cycle Illumina NextSeq 550 flow cell. On the authors' methods: Because the immunoSEQ output held only junctional sequences and lacked quality scores, the filtering could not match the filtering applied to full-length reads. To assign V/J genes and CDR3, sequences were annotated against IMGT germline references using PyIR, a Python wrapper for IgBLAST v1.9. Reads were filtered out if the reads had weak V/J assignments (E-value above 1e-6), no CDR3, stop codons, out-of-frame junctions, or ambiguous translated residues. V3J clonotypes were defined as sequences sharing an identical inferred V gene, J gene, and CDR3 amino acid sequence. The percentage overlap between two repertoires was calculated by dividing the number of shared unique clonotypes by the size of the smaller repertoire. RTK rarefaction, the Chao1 estimator, and Recon v2.1 estimates of unobserved clonotypes were used to assess repertoire richness. Generation probabilities were computed with OLGA for all TCRbeta clonotypes obtained by the gDNA method from a handful of donors. Held by TCRdb, this immuneACCESS table contains in-frame sequences only and omits some clones. Under half of the omission traces to an unresolved V gene where checked; the cause of the rest is unknown. V and J calls plus clone size are reproduced from that table; the DNA served to infer D and trimming. This sample holds approximately 1.9 million clones; approximately 92% were observed only once. The ten most abundant clones make up less than 2% of the sample.

Worth noting for this clone: Its antigen is still unknown. It has no much larger one-base neighbor in the sample; base qualities were not kept.

CD8 naive samples consisted of CD45RO-negative cells that were positively selected for CCR7, yielding a CD45RA+CCR7+ population without TemRA cells. Donors were healthy HIV-negative adults with no recently reported acute infections or vaccinations. All donors were Caucasian adults living in Nashville, Tennessee, USA. Blood was obtained by leukapheresis, after which PBMCs were separated by Ficoll-Histopaque density gradient centrifugation and cryopreserved in liquid nitrogen vapor phase. Analytical flow cytometry was used to check the purity and quantity of each magnetically sorted T cell population. Each sorted fraction had its genomic DNA isolated and then quantified by UV absorbance on a Nanodrop 2000c. The CDR3 sequence holds 16 residues, the cysteine and phenylalanine included. The sequence is cut down to CDR3 DNA, 48 bases in frame from base 1. V is pruned by 4 bases and J by 5 bases, leaving 14 bases of the junction without a gene match. Taken from the germline V gene (reference sequence), the CDR1 and CDR2 loops are MNHEY and SMNVEV.

The chain was built from TRBV27 and TRBJ2-7, with TRBD2 identical over 7 junction bases. The source material was naive CD8+ T cells from PBMCs. This sample's cell subset or site label indicates: CD45RA+CCR7+. The source is a man aged 18 to 29 in good health. Some clones in this sample may be carry-over from other donors' samples. This receptor has the CDR3 CASSSLLAIQIHEQYF. The base sequence is TGTGCCAGCAGTTCCCTACTAGCGATACAAATCCACGAGCAGTACTTC.